This T cell receptor beta chain is from a study of OX40 agonist ivuxolimab in advanced cancers. Study in general: An agonistic human IgG2 monoclonal antibody against OX40 (CD134) was given. Antecedent anti-PD-1, anti-PD-L1 or anti-CTLA-4 therapy was permissible, with roughly 36% having received some. The patients received ivuxolimab by intravenous route every 2 weeks at 0.01 to 10 mg/kg. Overall study results and limits: Antigen specificity was not determined for the expanded peripheral T cells.

Profiling relied on immunoSEQ multiplex PCR, and the TCRdb table lists in-frame clones only, not all of them. The sample has tens of thousands of clones; around 91% are singletons. This clone has just a few counts. Antigen specificity is unknown. This specimen was CD4+ or CD8+ T cells sorted from blood, taken in a trial of the OX40 agonist ivuxolimab. The sequence was collected from an adult with an advanced solid tumor such as melanoma, head and neck, liver or kidney cancer.

The CDR3 region has the DNA TGTGCCAGCAGCCCAGGACAGGGTCGTTCACCCCTCCACTTT. It encodes CASSPGQGRSPLHF. V usage is TRBV7-9 and J usage is TRBJ1-6; TRBD1 aligns across 8 bases. Germline V gives CDR1 SEHNR, CDR2 FQNEAQ (reference sequence). The CDR3 extends over 14 amino acids. V was pared by 5 bases and J by 9 bases, with 6 bases of the junction left unmatched.